Shown below are 15 T cell receptor beta chains from a single sample sequenced in a study of vaccination effects on CD4 cells after COVID-19. These receptors have no known antigen. Only in-frame clones appear in the TCRdb table, and some are missing; sequencing was by immunoSEQ multiplex PCR. This table has about 70,000 clones, 80% appearing once. ViraFEST expansion of antigen-specific CD4+ T cells with viral peptide pools preceded sequencing. Isolating CD4+ T cells followed 9 to 11 days of culture. The healthy vaccine recipients, who had no prior SARS-CoV-2 infection, showed negative nucleocapsid antibodies. This specimen consisted of CD4+ T cells from PBMCs cultured with SARS-CoV-2 spike peptides, obtained before COVID-19 vaccination. The origin of the receptors is a human donor who received a COVID-19 vaccine.

The rearrangement joins TRBV19 to TRBJ2-3; 11 bases are a match to TRBD1. Per germline, CDR1 LNHDA and CDR2 SQIVND (reference sequence). V was pared by 6 bases and J by 6 bases, with 8 bases of the junction left unmatched. The CDR3 has 15 amino acids. The CDR3 spells CASRSLDRGRDTQYF. The CDR3 DNA reads TGTGCCAGTAGGAGTCTGGACAGGGGGCGGGATACGCAGTATTTT.

J is TRBJ1-1 and V is TRBV5-1; perhaps TRBD1 as D (5 bases). Between the trimmed V and J ends, which lost 2 bases and 0 bases, there was a span of 8 bases. The germline V gene has CDR1 SGHRS and CDR2 YFSETQ. CDR3 length: 14 residues. This CDR3 reads CASSLRGVNTEAFF. CDR3 nucleotide sequence: TGCGCCAGCAGCTTACGGGGGGTGAACACTGAAGCTTTCTTT.

This sequence joins TRBV6-1 and TRBJ2-7; the D gene is possibly TRBD2 (6 bases). This CDR3 comprises 16 residues. Trimming cost V 1 base and J 3 bases, with 16 bases left between them. CDR1 is MNHNS and CDR2 is SASEGT in the germline V gene. The CDR3 sequence is CASSEVPREASYEQYV. CDR3 bases: TGTGCCAGCAGTGAAGTACCCAGGGAGGCTAGCTACGAGCAGTACGTC.

This chain joins TRBV3-1 (or the pseudogene TRBV3-2) and TRBJ2-1; 15 bases are shared with TRBD2. With 6 bases clipped from V and 6 bases from J, the junction kept 6 bases outside the gene matches. The CDR3 is 16 amino acids. Germline CDR1 and CDR2: LGHDT and YNNKEL (reference sequence). The CDR3 loop reads CASRPGTSGGSNEQFF. The CDR3, as DNA: TGTGCCAGCAGGCCCGGGACTAGCGGGGGGTCCAATGAGCAGTTCTTC.

The chain combines TRBV5-1 with TRBJ1-4; 12 bases match TRBD1. Unmatched junction bases numbered 5, after V lost 0 bases and J lost 8 bases. This CDR3 is 16 amino acids long. Germline loops: CDR1 SGHRS, CDR2 YFSETQ. CDR3 coding DNA: TGCGCCAGCAGCTTGGGGGGACAGGGGGCGGTCGAAAAACTGTTTTTT. Encoded protein: CASSLGGQGAVEKLFF.

This clone has more than one count but fewer than ten. The CDR3: CASSLATLVGQPQHF. The CDR3 bases are TGTGCCAGCAGCTTGGCCACCCTAGTGGGTCAGCCCCAGCATTTT. The V gene is TRBV5-5, the J gene TRBJ1-5; D is undetermined. V lost 0 bases and J 6 bases, leaving 13 bases between the germline ends. The CDR3 length is 15 residues. The germline V gene encodes CDR1 SGHKS and CDR2 YYEKEE (reference sequence). Complete variable domain (other parts from reference TRBV5-5 and TRBJ1-5): DAGVTQSPTHLIKTRGQQVTLRCSPISGHKSVSWYQQVLGQGPQFIFQYYEKEERGRGNFPDRFSARQFPNYSSELNVNALLLGDSALYLCASSLATLVGQPQHFGDGTRLSIL.

The chain employs TRBV21-1 and TRBJ1-6. TRBV21-1 is shown as a pseudogene. CDR3 length: 10 amino acids. CDR3 nucleotides: TGTGCCAGCTCCCTGGAGCCCCTGCGCTTT. It translates to CASSLEPLRF.

The rearrangement links TRBV29-1 to TRBJ2-1; D is tentatively TRBD1 or TRBD2 (5 bases each). Per germline, CDR1 SQVTM and CDR2 ANQGSEA. The CDR3 runs to 17 residues. Deletions cut 4 bases from V and 0 bases from J, with 19 bases between. CDR3 residues: CSVGGPNLGGSYNEQFF. In DNA, the CDR3 is TGCAGCGTTGGGGGACCGAACCTAGGCGGCTCCTACAATGAGCAGTTCTTC.

This rearrangement joins TRBV5-8 to TRBJ1-5, with a tentative D call TRBD1 (5 bases). V lost 4 bases, J lost 3 bases, and 17 bases lay in between. This CDR3 contains 16 residues. Per germline, CDR1 SGHTS and CDR2 YDEGEE. The CDR3: CASSRPDSWPNQPQHF. CDR3 in DNA: TGTGCCAGCAGCCGTCCCGACAGCTGGCCCAATCAGCCCCAGCATTTT.

This clone was counted between two and nine times. The chain recombines TRBV6-5 with TRBJ1-3; a weak D match, TRBD1 (5 bases). CDR1 MNHEY and CDR2 SVGAGI come from the germline V gene. The ends were cut back, 4 bases at V and 4 bases at J, with 17 bases in the middle. The CDR3 sequence is 16 residues long. CDR3 protein: CASSWGGSDKGNTIYF. CDR3 in DNA: TGTGCCAGCAGTTGGGGGGGGTCCGACAAAGGAAACACCATATATTTT.

This sequence joins TRBV9 and TRBJ2-3; 11 bases line up with TRBD2. Germline trimming cut 4 bases from V and 4 bases from J; bases unmatched to any gene: 8. The germline V gene encodes CDR1 SGDLS and CDR2 YYNGEE. The CDR3 totals 16 residues. CDR3 sequence (DNA): TGTGCCAGCAGCCCTAGACTAGCGGGGAGCGCAGATACGCAGTATTTT. It yields the protein CASSPRLAGSADTQYF.

This clone appeared once. The chain employs TRBV19 and TRBJ1-6, with unresolved D. This CDR3 is built from 15 residues. Germline-derived CDR1 and CDR2 are LNHDA and SQIVND (reference sequence). V was clipped by 6 bases and J by 4 bases, with 13 bases between them. CDR3 sequence (DNA): TGTGCCAGTAGGCTCTCGACGGGATATAATTCACCCCTCCACTTT. Its protein product is CASRLSTGYNSPLHF.

There are a few counts of this clone. The chain uses TRBV18 and TRBJ2-3; D call uncertain. V was pared by 3 bases and J by 9 bases, with 10 bases between. The germline V gene has CDR1 KGHSH and CDR2 LQKENI. The CDR3 covers 12 residues. The CDR3 region is CASSPRPVTQYF. CDR3 in DNA: TGTGCCAGCTCACCTCGGCCGGTCACGCAGTATTTT.

The V gene is TRBV7-3, the J gene TRBJ1-6, with D perhaps matching TRBD1 (5 bases). Germline V gene lookup returns CDR1 SGHTA and CDR2 FQGTGA. The V end lost 5 bases, the J end lost 7 bases, and 12 bases lay between the germline ends. This CDR3 region has 14 residues. CDR3 loop: CASSPKGLNSPLHF. In nucleotides, the CDR3 is TGTGCCAGCAGCCCCAAGGGGCTGAATTCACCCCTCCACTTT. Full variable domain (remainder filled in from reference TRBV7-3 and TRBJ1-6): GAGVSQTPSNKVTEKGKYVELRCDPISGHTALYWYRQSLGQGPEFLIYFQGTGAADDSGLPNDRFFAVRPEGSVSTLKIQRTERGDSAVYLCASSPKGLNSPLHFGNGTRLTVT.

In nucleotides, the CDR3 is TGTGCCAGCGCTCTACCAGGGAGGAGCAATCAGCCCCAGCATTTT. It codes for CASALPGRSNQPQHF. The chain combines TRBV28 with TRBJ1-5, with D perhaps TRBD1 (5 bases). With 8 bases removed from V and 1 base from J, the gap between germline ends came to 15 bases. The germline V gene encodes CDR1 MDHEN and CDR2 SYDVKM. The CDR3 has 15 residues.